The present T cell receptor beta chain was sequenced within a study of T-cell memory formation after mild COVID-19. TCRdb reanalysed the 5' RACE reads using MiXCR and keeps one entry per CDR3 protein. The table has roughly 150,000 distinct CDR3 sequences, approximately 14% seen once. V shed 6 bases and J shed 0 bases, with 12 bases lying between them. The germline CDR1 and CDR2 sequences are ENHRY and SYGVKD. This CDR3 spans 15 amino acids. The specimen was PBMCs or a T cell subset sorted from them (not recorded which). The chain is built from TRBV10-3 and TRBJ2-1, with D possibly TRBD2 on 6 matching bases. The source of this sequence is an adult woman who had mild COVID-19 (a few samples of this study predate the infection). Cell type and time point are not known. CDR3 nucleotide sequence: TGTGCCATCAGCCCTGACGGGAGCTCCTACAATGAGCAGTTCTTC. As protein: CAISPDGSSYNEQFF.